This TCR beta chain was identified in a study of blood T cell repertoires in COVID-19. Participant-given clinical history determined each cohort assignment. The CDR3 runs 15 residues. Germline V gene lookup returns CDR1 LGHDT and CDR2 YNNKEL (reference sequence). Trimming cost V 4 bases and J 5 bases, with 15 bases left between them. The protocol was immunoSEQ multiplex PCR, while the TCRdb copy is restricted to in-frame clones and leaves out a portion. The profile covers about 220,000 clones, with just over 85% appearing a single time and about 14% taken by the ten largest. V usage is TRBV3-1 (or the pseudogene TRBV3-2) and J usage is TRBJ2-1, with TRBD2 as a possible D gene (7 bases). This TCR derives from a woman aged 45 to 65 with acute COVID-19. Material: PBMCs or T cells enriched from blood (not recorded which). In DNA form, the CDR3 reads TGTGCCAGCAGCCCACAGGGACTACCCAACAATGAGCAGTTCTTC. Encoded protein: CASSPQGLPNNEQFF.